This T cell receptor (beta chain) comes out of a study of blood T cell repertoires in COVID-19. The overall study: Sample material is recorded as cDNA or gDNA derived from T cells, B-cell-depleted T cells, or PBMCs.

As originally analysed: Estimation of nucleated cell counts relied on the amplification of reference gene primers. Here immunoSEQ multiplex PCR was the method, and the copy in TCRdb shows in-frame clones only, minus some. V and J calls and clone size are given by that table; D and trimming were obtained from the DNA. Of some 300,000 clones listed, around 88% were seen once; the top ten hold approximately 6.6%. V was pared by 0 bases and J by 4 bases, with 5 bases between. This CDR3 has 13 amino acids. Germline CDR1 SGHDT, CDR2 YYEEEE. The receptor was isolated from a woman aged 25 to 39 who had recovered from COVID-19. The J gene is TRBJ2-1, the V gene TRBV5-6; D not certain. The sample comprised peripheral blood. CDR3 region: CASSLAQYNEQFF. CDR3 sequence (DNA): TGTGCCAGCAGCTTGGCCCAGTACAATGAGCAGTTCTTC.